This TCR beta chain stems from a study of shared clonotypes between healthy human individuals. Whole-study findings and limits: Clonotypes shared by all four donors outscored non-shared clonotypes in generation probability.

TCRdb keeps only in-frame clones here, not all; method: immunoSEQ multiplex PCR. The sample has millions of clones; approximately 90% are singletons. Trimming took off 3 bases at V and 0 bases at J, with 11 bases between the two ends. Germline V lookup: CDR1 MNHNS, CDR2 SASEGT. The length of the CDR3 is 15 residues. Comment on this clone: What it binds is not known.

The chain links TRBV6-1 to TRBJ2-5; D is perhaps TRBD1 (5 bases). The receptor comes from a man aged 18 to 35 in good health. Sequencing was done on a sample of naive CD4+ T cells sorted from blood. As for subset: CD45RA+ positively selected. DNA for the CDR3: TGTGCCAGCAGTGAGATCGCAGGGAACCAAGAGACCCAGTACTTC. It yields the protein CASSEIAGNQETQYF.